The next 5 T cell receptor beta chains were all read from a single sample in a study of cytomegalovirus exposure and HLA in healthy donors. Clones were read by immunoSEQ multiplex PCR, and TCRdb kept only the in-frame ones, dropping some. The data show 250,000 to 400,000 clones, approximately 85% seen once. Sequencing was done on a sample of PBMCs. These receptors were obtained from a man aged 30-40 years in good health and CMV-seronegative.

V and J are TRBV18 and TRBJ2-7; maybe TRBD1 (5 bases). The CDR3 is 14 amino acids. Looked up from germline, CDR1 is KGHSH and CDR2 is LQKENI. Deletions cut 4 bases from V and 2 bases from J, with 12 bases between. The CDR3 DNA reads TGTGCCAGCTCACGTGGGGCTCAAACCTACGAGCAGTACTTC. Translation: CASSRGAQTYEQYF.

V is TRBV7-6 and J is TRBJ2-5; 7 positions match TRBD2. The V and J ends lost 2 bases and 2 bases, in that order; junction bases with no gene match: 11. The CDR3 loop spans 17 amino acids. Germline lookup yields CDR1 SGHVS and CDR2 FNYEAQ. This chain's CDR3 is CASSLTPLVGGQETQYF. In DNA form, the CDR3 reads TGTGCCAGCAGCTTAACCCCCTTAGTGGGGGGGCAAGAGACCCAGTACTTC. Drawing the rest from reference TRBV7-6 and TRBJ2-5, the complete variable domain is GAGVSQSPRYKVTKRGQDVALRCDPISGHVSLYWYRQALGQGPEFLTYFNYEAQQDKSGLPNDRFSAERPEGSISTLTIQRTEQRDSAMYRCASSLTPLVGGQETQYFGPGTRLLVL.

The rearrangement uses TRBV13 and TRBJ1-6; perhaps TRBD1 as D (5 bases). V was clipped by 5 bases and J by 5 bases, with 16 bases between them. Germline CDR1 and CDR2: PRHDT and FYEKMQ (reference sequence). The CDR3 sequence is 16 residues long. The CDR3: CASSRDRGVNNSPLHF. CDR3 DNA sequence: TGTGCCAGCAGCCGCGACCGGGGGGTTAATAATTCACCCCTCCACTTT.

The chain carries TRBV6-5 and TRBJ1-6; D remains ambiguous. V was shortened by 7 bases and J by 1 base, with 8 bases between the two germline ends. Per the germline V gene, CDR1 is MNHEY and CDR2 is SVGAGI. The CDR3 totals 14 residues. The CDR3 coding sequence is TGTGCCAGCACCGACGGGTCCTATAATTCACCCCTCCACTTT. Translating it yields CASTDGSYNSPLHF.

This chain joins TRBV6-5 and TRBJ2-1, with D uncertain. Trimming shortened V by 1 base and J by 6 bases, and 4 bases separated the two germline ends. This CDR3 comprises 12 residues. The germline gives CDR1 MNHEY, CDR2 SVGAGI. The CDR3 coding sequence is TGTGCCAGCAGTTACTTCCGCAATGAGCAGTTCTTC. It codes for CASSYFRNEQFF.